The source of this TCR beta chain is a study of human T cells and chemical hapten exposure. The CDR3 covers 20 residues. The V and J ends lost 8 bases and 2 bases respectively, with 32 bases between them. Germline V lookup: CDR1 KGHSY, CDR2 FQNENV. This clonotype has more than one count but fewer than ten. Its antigen is still unknown. Study-wide findings and caveats: Relative to controls, expanded TCRs formed significantly more large CDR3 similarity clusters.

From the RACE reads, TCRdb called clonotypes with MiXCR, one entry per CDR3 protein. Of some 200,000 distinct CDR3 sequences listed, 20% to 25% were seen once; the top ten hold less than 7%. The time point here: patch test 1, 2 weeks after DPC sensitization. The treatment here: therapeutic diphenylcyclopropenone sensitization with weekly scalp DPC. Sequencing started from total RNA isolated from unfractionated whole blood. The source of this sequence is a woman between 45 and 60 years old with alopecia areata. Some clones in this sample may be carry-over from other donors' samples. This sequence joins TRBV16 and TRBJ2-3; D possibly matches TRBD1 or TRBD2 (5 bases each). The specimen was whole blood, collected in connection with sensitization to the hapten diphenylcyclopropenone (DPC). The CDR3 sequence is CASGQPIGLPGPPATDTQYF. The DNA of the CDR3 is TGTGCCAGCGGGCAGCCAATAGGCCTCCCGGGACCTCCTGCCACAGATACGCAGTATTTT.